The 17 T cell receptor beta chains below all came from one sample that was sequenced in a study of Ad26.COV2.S vaccination and SARS-CoV-2 variants. The assay was immunoSEQ multiplex PCR, and TCRdb's table has in-frame clones only and misses some. Altogether 300,000 to 350,000 clones are present, approximately 90% being singletons, with the ten largest covering approximately 5.9%. As for treatment: some 19 received Ad26.COV2.S at low or high dose, single or two shots; about 5 received placebo; per-sample allocation not given. Material that was analyzed had been drawn on day 63 after the first vaccine or placebo injection. The sequences come from peripheral blood, collected in a trial of Ad26.COV2.S vaccine versus placebo. Receptor source: a person aged 18-65 years who received the Ad26.COV2.S COVID-19 vaccine or a placebo.

This clone came up once. The gene calls are TRBV6-5 and TRBJ2-2; D may be TRBD1 (6 bases). Germline V lookup: CDR1 MNHEY, CDR2 SVGAGI. V dropped 9 bases and J dropped 0 bases, with 11 bases sitting between them. The CDR3 length is 14 residues. Here the CDR3 DNA reads TGTGCCAGTTACGACAGGTCGAACACCGGGGAGCTGTTTTTT. It yields the protein CASYDRSNTGELFF.

The genes are TRBV19 and TRBJ1-1, with D tentatively TRBD1 (6 bases). Germline loops: CDR1 LNHDA, CDR2 SQIVND (reference sequence). The CDR3 loop spans 13 amino acids. Trimming took 2 bases from V and 7 from J, leaving 11 bases between them. CDR3 amino acids: CASSIKGGGEAFF. The DNA of the CDR3 is TGTGCCAGTAGTATAAAAGGGGGGGGTGAAGCTTTCTTT. The entire variable domain, with the rest obtained from reference TRBV19 and TRBJ1-1, is as follows: DGGITQSPKYLFRKEGQNVTLSCEQNLNHDAMYWYRQDPGQGLRLIYYSQIVNDFQKGDIAEGYSVSREKKESFPLTVTSAQKNPTAFYLCASSIKGGGEAFFGQGTRLTVV.

A few counts support this clone. The gene calls are TRBV4-2 and TRBJ2-7; D ambiguous. Germline values: CDR1 LGHNA, CDR2 YNFKEQ. This CDR3 region has 15 residues. Trimming removed 3 bases at V and 2 bases at J, with 14 bases between. The CDR3 DNA reads as TGTGCCAGCAGCCATGAAAAGACTGGACCCTACGAGCAGTACTTC. Translating gives CASSHEKTGPYEQYF.

This clone was observed a single time. The chain is built from TRBV6-5 and TRBJ1-2; no reliable D call. CDR3 length: 12 residues. Germline values: CDR1 MNHEY, CDR2 SVGAGI. V was pared by 2 bases and J by 8 bases, with 9 bases between. CDR3: CASSYAGEGYTF. The CDR3 DNA is TGTGCCAGCAGTTACGCTGGGGAAGGCTACACCTTC.

The chain recombines TRBV27 with TRBJ2-7; no reliable D call. The CDR3 loop spans 13 amino acids. CDR1 and CDR2 (germline): MNHEY, SMNVEV (reference sequence). V lost 3 bases to trimming and J lost 7 bases, with 13 bases between them. In nucleotides, the CDR3 is TGTGCCAGCAGTTTCCCGACTCTGGGTGAGCAGTACTTC. Translation gives CASSFPTLGEQYF.

The chain links TRBV6-2 or TRBV6-3 to TRBJ2-1; 9 bases align to TRBD1. J was trimmed by 7 bases and V by 5 bases; bases with no gene match: 9. The CDR3 contains 15 residues. Germline CDR1 MNHEY, CDR2 SVGEGT. This CDR3 reads CASSRPGQGKNEQFF. The CDR3 DNA is TGTGCCAGCAGTCGACCTGGACAGGGGAAGAATGAGCAGTTCTTC.

The DNA of the CDR3 is TGTGCCAGCAGCCTTTTGGCTACTGGAAACACCATATATTTT. The encoded protein is CASSLLATGNTIYF. The V call is TRBV11-2, the J call TRBJ1-3; the D is unclear. This CDR3 has 14 residues. V gave up 5 bases and J gave up 2 bases, with 10 bases separating them. From germline, CDR1 is SGHAT and CDR2 FQNNGV.

V usage is TRBV6-2 or TRBV6-3 and J usage is TRBJ2-5, with D tentatively TRBD1 (5 bases). CDR3 length equals 13 residues. Trimming pared 6 bases from V and 7 bases from J, leaving 15 bases between. Per germline, CDR1 MNHEY and CDR2 SVGEGT. This CDR3 reads CASSPDTSVTQYF. The CDR3, as DNA: TGTGCCAGCAGCCCGGACACCTCCGTGACCCAGTACTTC.

The chain combines TRBV5-1 with TRBJ2-7, with unresolved D. Germline CDR1 and CDR2: SGHRS and YFSETQ. The CDR3 covers 12 residues. V was shortened by 4 bases and J by 3 bases, with 8 bases between the two germline ends. For the CDR3, the DNA is TGCGCCAGCAGCATACAGAACTACGAGCAGTACTTC. This encodes CASSIQNYEQYF.

The chain is built from TRBV6-2 or TRBV6-3 and TRBJ2-3; 8 bases are shared with TRBD1. This CDR3 comprises 15 residues. Germline CDR1 MNHEY, CDR2 SVGEGT. The ends lost 5 bases at V and 3 bases at J; junction bases unmatched: 7. The CDR3 sequence is CASSLGQGWTDTQYF. Written as DNA, the CDR3 is TGTGCCAGCAGTCTCGGACAGGGATGGACAGATACGCAGTATTTT.

This chain uses TRBV30 with TRBJ1-4; D is unclear. V was shortened by 2 bases and J by 0 bases, with 16 bases between the two germline ends. This CDR3 is 17 amino acids long. The germline CDR1 and CDR2 sequences are GTSNPN and SVGIG (reference sequence). The CDR3 coding sequence is TGTGCCTGGAGTATCCGGCTAGGGATTGCAACTAATGAAAAACTGTTTTTT. Translating it yields CAWSIRLGIATNEKLFF. The full variable domain, completed using reference TRBV30 and TRBJ1-4, is SQTIHQWPATLVQPVGSPLSLECTVEGTSNPNLYWYRQAAGRGLQLLFYSVGIGQISSEVPQNLSASRPQDRQFILSSKKLLLSDSGFYLCAWSIRLGIATNEKLFFGSGTQLSVL.

This chain uses TRBV29-1 with TRBJ2-5; D is unclear. The CDR3 length is 12 residues. The germline V gene encodes CDR1 SQVTM and CDR2 ANQGSEA. Trimming left V 7 bases short and J 1 base short, with 10 bases between. The CDR3, as DNA: TGCAGCGCGTCTTCGGGCCAAGAGACCCAGTACTTC. It specifies CSASSGQETQYF.

In its sample, this clone was seen once. V is TRBV19 and J is TRBJ1-5, with a possible D match to TRBD1 (5 bases). Germline loops: CDR1 LNHDA, CDR2 SQIVND (reference sequence). This CDR3 contains 13 residues. With 1 base removed from V and 7 bases from J, the gap between germline ends came to 8 bases. The CDR3 reads CASSIVGGQPQHF. The DNA of the CDR3 is TGTGCCAGTAGTATAGTCGGGGGACAGCCCCAGCATTTT. The full variable domain, completed using reference TRBV19 and TRBJ1-5, is DGGITQSPKYLFRKEGQNVTLSCEQNLNHDAMYWYRQDPGQGLRLIYYSQIVNDFQKGDIAEGYSVSREKKESFPLTVTSAQKNPTAFYLCASSIVGGQPQHFGDGTRLSIL.

This chain links TRBV4-3 with TRBJ2-1; TRBD2 aligns across 8 bases. CDR3 length: 15 residues. J was trimmed by 0 bases and V by 2 bases; bases with no gene match: 0. Germline lookup yields CDR1 LGHNA and CDR2 YSLEER. The CDR3 is CASSQSGSSYNEQFF. The CDR3 DNA reads TGCGCCAGCAGCCAAAGCGGGAGCTCCTACAATGAGCAGTTCTTC.

The chain is built from TRBV3-1 (or the pseudogene TRBV3-2) and TRBJ2-2; 8 nucleotides align to TRBD2. With 6 bases clipped from V and 2 bases from J, the junction kept 11 bases outside the gene matches. This CDR3 region has 17 residues. Germline V CDR1 and CDR2: LGHDT, YNNKEL (reference sequence). CDR3 residues: CASRRSGTTGNTGELFF. CDR3 in DNA: TGTGCCAGCAGGCGTAGCGGGACAACCGGTAACACCGGGGAGCTGTTTTTT.

This sequence joins TRBV6-1 and TRBJ1-2; TRBD1 might be the D (5 bases). The CDR3 is 16 amino acids. Trimming pared 0 bases from V and 4 bases from J, leaving 15 bases between. Germline loops: CDR1 MNHNS, CDR2 SASEGT. CDR3 bases: TGTGCCAGCAGTGAAGCGTCGACTCTACAGGTCTATGGCTACACCTTC. Translating gives CASSEASTLQVYGYTF.

This rearrangement joins TRBV5-5 to TRBJ1-1, with D perhaps TRBD1 (5 bases). The CDR3 has 17 residues. Germline V gene lookup returns CDR1 SGHKS and CDR2 YYEKEE (reference sequence). Trimming stripped 4 bases from V and 3 bases from J, with 22 bases between. CDR3: CASSNSRIRVEDTEAFF. In DNA, the CDR3 is TGTGCCAGCAGCAATAGCCGGATCAGGGTGGAGGACACTGAAGCTTTCTTT.